This T cell receptor beta chain was obtained from a study of CD8 T cells in Susac syndrome. CDR3 length equals 15 residues. V was trimmed by 4 bases and J by 1 base, leaving 12 bases between them. Germline V gives CDR1 SGHRS, CDR2 YFSETQ. Age- and sex-matched healthy donors served as the control group. With random hexamers, 0.5 to 1 ug RNA was reverse transcribed. TCRdb reprocessed the immunoSEQ multiplex PCR reads via MiXCR and lists one record per CDR3 protein. The data show about 120,000 distinct CDR3 sequences, less than 95% seen once. This clonotype occurred once. This receptor was taken from a human donor in good health. The V and J genes are TRBV5-1 and TRBJ2-1, with D perhaps TRBD1 (6 bases). The specimen sequenced was CD8+ T cells from PBMCs. Written as DNA, the CDR3 is TGCGCCAGCAGCCTACAGGGTGCGTCCTACAATGAGCAGTTCTTC. Encoded protein: CASSLQGASYNEQFF.